This T cell receptor (beta chain) was recovered during a study of T cell responses to AZD1222 COVID-19 vaccine. Germline CDR1 is MNHNS and CDR2 is SASEGT. With 1 base removed from V and 11 bases from J, the gap between germline ends came to 14 bases. The CDR3 is 13 residues long. TCRdb's copy holds only in-frame clones and misses some; the assay was immunoSEQ multiplex PCR. The data contain about 180,000 clones, 94% of them singletons. Study-wide findings and caveats: Repertoire sampling occurred only after the peak T cell response.

About this clone itself: Its antigen is not identified.

Sequencing was performed on peripheral blood, taken 28 days after the second AZD1222 dose. V gene TRBV6-1 combines with J gene TRBJ1-1; no firm D call. The sequence was obtained from an adult who received the AZD1222 COVID-19 vaccine. In nucleotides, the CDR3 is TGTGCCAGCAGTGAAGTTGTTCGGACCAGGGCTTTCTTT. It translates to CASSEVVRTRAFF.